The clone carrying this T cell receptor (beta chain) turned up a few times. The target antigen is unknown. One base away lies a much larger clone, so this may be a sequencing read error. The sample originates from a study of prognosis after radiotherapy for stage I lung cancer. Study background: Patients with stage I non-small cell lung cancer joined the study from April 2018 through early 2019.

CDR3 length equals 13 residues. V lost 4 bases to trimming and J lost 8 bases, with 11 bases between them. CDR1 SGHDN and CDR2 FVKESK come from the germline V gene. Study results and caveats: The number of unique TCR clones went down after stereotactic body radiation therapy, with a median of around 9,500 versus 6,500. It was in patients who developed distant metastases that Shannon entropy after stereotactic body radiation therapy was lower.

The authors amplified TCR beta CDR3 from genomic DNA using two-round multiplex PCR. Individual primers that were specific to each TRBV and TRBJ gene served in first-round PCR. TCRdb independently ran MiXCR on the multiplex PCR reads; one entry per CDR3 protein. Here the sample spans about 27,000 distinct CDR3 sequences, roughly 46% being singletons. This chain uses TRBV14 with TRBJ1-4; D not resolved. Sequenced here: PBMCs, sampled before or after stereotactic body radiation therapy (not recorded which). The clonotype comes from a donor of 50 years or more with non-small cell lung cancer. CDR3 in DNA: TGTGCCAGCAGCCGAAACTTAATAGAAAAACTGTTTTTT. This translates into CASSRNLIEKLFF.